Each of the 19 T cell receptor beta chains below was sequenced from the same sample in a study of OX40 agonist ivuxolimab in advanced cancers. The library was built by means of the immunoSEQ multiplex PCR assay. This immuneACCESS table, as held by TCRdb, lists in-frame sequences with V and J called but not all clones. Of the missing ones, under half trace to an unresolved V gene in checked studies; the others have no known cause. The sample records 70,000 to 95,000 clones, over 75% of which are singletons. In total, the top ten clones hold roughly 4.3% of the sample. The specimen comprised CD4+ or CD8+ T cells sorted from blood, sampled in a trial of the OX40 agonist ivuxolimab. Every receptor here comes from an adult with an advanced solid tumor such as melanoma, head and neck, liver or kidney cancer.

The chain links TRBV7-2 to TRBJ2-1; possible D gene TRBD1, 6 bases. CDR1 is SGHTA and CDR2 is FQGNSA in the germline V gene. The germline V and J ends were trimmed by 2 bases and 9 bases, with 14 bases remaining between them. The CDR3 extends over 14 amino acids. DNA of the CDR3: TGTGCCAGCAGCTTAAAGGCAGGGGTAAGTGAGCAGTTCTTC. It specifies CASSLKAGVSEQFF.

The chain links TRBV6-1 to TRBJ1-4; 7 positions agree with TRBD1. The V gene end was trimmed by 6 bases and the J gene end by 7 bases; junction bases not matched to a gene: 5. The CDR3 totals 13 residues. Looked up from germline, CDR1 is MNHNS and CDR2 is SASEGT. The CDR3 DNA sequence: TGTGCCAGCAGGCCCTGGGACAGTGAAAAACTGTTTTTT. Translated, it gives CASRPWDSEKLFF.

The chain joins TRBV28 to TRBJ2-1; 9 bases are shared with TRBD2. Germline assignment: CDR1 MDHEN and CDR2 SYDVKM. This CDR3 comprises 13 residues. The trim removed 8 bases at V and 10 bases at J, leaving 9 bases unmatched. The CDR3 DNA reads TGTGCCAGCCTAGCGGGGTCCTTAGAAGAGCAGTTCTTC. It encodes CASLAGSLEEQFF.

This chain uses TRBV5-1 with TRBJ2-5; TRBD2 aligns across 11 bases. This CDR3 has 16 residues. Germline V gene data show CDR1 as SGHRS and CDR2 as YFSETQ. The V and J ends lost 1 base and 6 bases, in that order; junction bases with no gene match: 8. CDR3 nucleotide sequence: TGCGCCAGCAGCTTGATTCTAGCGGGAGGCACCCAGACCCAGTACTTC. It yields the protein CASSLILAGGTQTQYF.

As regards this clone: Compared with germline, one end of the junction differs, possibly owing to a read error. The rearrangement joins TRBV7-7 to TRBJ2-1, with D unclear. The CDR3 has 15 residues. Germline V gives CDR1 SSHAT, CDR2 FNYEAQ (reference sequence). The CDR3 here is CASSLSELSYNEQFF. CDR3 nucleotide sequence: TGTGCTAGCAGCTTATCCGAACTCTCCTACAATGAGCAGTTCTTC.

The chain couples TRBV23-1 to TRBJ2-3; 8 bases are shared with TRBD2. TRBV23-1 is recorded as an ORF, its role being uncertain. The CDR3 extends over 16 amino acids. V gave up 4 bases and J gave up 1 base; unmatched junction bases: 7. CDR3 protein: CASSRERERGTDTQYF. In nucleotides, the CDR3 is TGCGCCAGCAGTCGAGAGCGGGAGAGGGGCACAGATACGCAGTATTTT.

This sequence joins TRBV28 and TRBJ1-4; unclear D gene. The germline V and J ends were trimmed by 6 bases and 4 bases, with 9 bases remaining between them. The CDR3 has 13 amino acids. In germline, CDR1 is MDHEN, CDR2 SYDVKM. The CDR3 coding sequence is TGTGCCAGCAGCCCTTACATTAATGAAAAACTGTTTTTT. As protein: CASSPYINEKLFF.

J is TRBJ1-1 and V is TRBV30; 8 positions match TRBD1. The germline V gene has CDR1 GTSNPN and CDR2 SVGIG (reference sequence). There are 14 residues in the CDR3. Losses at the gene ends were 2 bases for V and 2 bases for J; bases not matched to a gene: 4. In DNA, the CDR3 is TGTGCCTGGAGTACAGGACAGGGCAACACTGAAGCTTTCTTT. Translation: CAWSTGQGNTEAFF.

With regard to this clone: The junction departs from germline at one end; a sequencing error may be responsible. The chain recombines TRBV12-5 with TRBJ2-2; no firm D call. The germline V gene has CDR1 LGHNT and CDR2 FRNRAP. This CDR3 spans 13 amino acids. CDR3 sequence reads: CASGLGSTGELFF. Written as DNA, the CDR3 is TGTGCTAGTGGTTTGGGATCGACCGGCGAGCTGTTTTTT.

The V call is TRBV5-6, the J call TRBJ2-5; the D gene could be TRBD1 or TRBD2 (5 bases each). This CDR3 is 17 amino acids long. Germline values: CDR1 SGHDT, CDR2 YYEEEE. V shed 3 bases and J shed 1 base, with 19 bases lying between them. The CDR3 reads CASSSEGFLDLQETQYF. CDR3 bases: TGTGCCAGCAGCTCAGAGGGGTTTCTGGACCTCCAAGAGACCCAGTACTTC. Complete variable domain (other parts from reference TRBV5-6 and TRBJ2-5): DAGVTQSPTHLIKTRGQQVTLRCSPKSGHDTVSWYQQALGQGPQFIFQYYEEEERQRGNFPDRFSGHQFPNYSSELNVNALLLGDSALYLCASSSEGFLDLQETQYFGPGTRLLVL.

The gene calls are TRBV5-8 and TRBJ1-3; 8 bases agree with TRBD1. J was trimmed by 0 bases and V by 7 bases; bases with no gene match: 9. The CDR3 has 16 amino acids. Germline V lookup: CDR1 SGHTS, CDR2 YDEGEE. This CDR3 reads CASHDRGALSGNTIYF. Written as DNA, the CDR3 is TGTGCCAGCCACGACAGGGGAGCCCTCTCTGGAAACACCATATATTTT.

V gene TRBV7-9 combines with J gene TRBJ1-1; D gene uncertain. CDR1 is SEHNR, CDR2 FQNEAQ, per germline (reference sequence). Between the trimmed V and J ends, which lost 1 base and 1 base, there was a span of 7 bases. This CDR3 has 14 residues. The CDR3 DNA reads as TGTGCCAGCAGCTTAGGGGTAGAGAACACTGAAGCTTTCTTT. It encodes CASSLGVENTEAFF.

On this clone itself: Mismatch with germline at one junction end may stem from a read error. The chain is built from TRBV2 and TRBJ1-4, with TRBD1 matching 7 bases. CDR3 size: 16 residues. From germline, CDR1 is SNHLY and CDR2 FYNNEI. CDR3: CASRGGPSRTNEKLFF. For the CDR3, the DNA is TGTGCGAGCAGGGGGGGCCCCAGCAGAACTAATGAAAAACTGTTTTTT. The complete variable domain, with remaining parts taken from reference TRBV2 and TRBJ1-4, reads EPEVTQTPSHQVTQMGQEVILRCVPISNHLYFYWYRQILGQKVEFLVSFYNNEISEKSEIFDDQFSVERPDGSNFTLKIRSTKLEDSAMYFCASRGGPSRTNEKLFFGSGTQLSVL.

The V and J genes are TRBV29-1 and TRBJ1-2; D not resolved. This CDR3 contains 13 residues. With 1 base removed from V and 5 bases from J, the gap between germline ends came to 11 bases. CDR1 is SQVTM and CDR2 is ANQGSEA in the germline V gene. CDR3 amino acids: CSVEASGRYGYTF. As DNA, the CDR3 is TGCAGCGTTGAAGCCAGTGGGAGGTATGGCTACACCTTC.

The V gene is TRBV7-9, the J gene TRBJ2-6; D is undetermined. The ends were cut back, 1 base at V and 0 bases at J, with 7 bases in the middle. The CDR3 has 16 residues. The germline gives CDR1 SEHNR, CDR2 FQNEAQ (reference sequence). The CDR3 sequence is CASSLGYSSGANVLTF. As DNA, the CDR3 is TGTGCCAGCAGCTTAGGTTACTCCTCTGGGGCCAACGTCCTGACTTTC. The whole variable domain, filled in from reference TRBV7-9 and TRBJ2-6, reads DTGVSQNPRHKITKRGQNVTFRCDPISEHNRLYWYRQTLGQGPEFLTYFQNEAQLEKSRLLSDRFSAERPKGSFSTLEIQRTEQGDSAMYLCASSLGYSSGANVLTFGAGSRLTVL.

V gene TRBV11-1 combines with J gene TRBJ1-1; tentatively, D is TRBD1 (5 bases). V lost 1 base, J lost 5 bases, and 8 bases lay in between. The CDR3 has 13 residues. Germline CDR1 is SGHAT and CDR2 is FQDESV (reference sequence). The CDR3 here is CASSLVGHTEAFF. The CDR3 DNA reads as TGTGCCAGCAGCTTAGTGGGGCATACTGAAGCTTTCTTT.

V gene TRBV10-3 combines with J gene TRBJ1-3; a weak D match, TRBD1 (6 bases). This CDR3 comprises 16 residues. V lost 5 bases to trimming and J lost 0 bases, with 14 bases between them. Per germline, CDR1 ENHRY and CDR2 SYGVKD. CDR3 sequence reads: CAISRAGALSGNTIYF. CDR3 in DNA: TGTGCCATCAGTAGGGCAGGGGCTCTCTCTGGAAACACCATATATTTT.

This chain uses TRBV5-1 with TRBJ2-7; D gene ambiguous. This CDR3 has 12 residues. V lost 4 bases, J lost 3 bases, and 8 bases lay in between. Germline V CDR1 and CDR2: SGHRS, YFSETQ. The CDR3: CASSGQGYEQYF. CDR3 coding DNA: TGCGCCAGCAGCGGTCAAGGCTACGAGCAGTACTTC.

The chain couples TRBV11-2 to TRBJ2-2, with 9 bases matching TRBD1. After removal of 6 bases from V and 1 base from J, the junction contained 6 bases not matched to a gene. CDR1 SGHAT and CDR2 FQNNGV come from the germline V gene. This CDR3 contains 16 residues. The CDR3: CASRRRQGGNTGELFF. The CDR3 DNA is TGTGCCAGCAGGCGTCGACAGGGGGGGAACACCGGGGAGCTGTTTTTT.